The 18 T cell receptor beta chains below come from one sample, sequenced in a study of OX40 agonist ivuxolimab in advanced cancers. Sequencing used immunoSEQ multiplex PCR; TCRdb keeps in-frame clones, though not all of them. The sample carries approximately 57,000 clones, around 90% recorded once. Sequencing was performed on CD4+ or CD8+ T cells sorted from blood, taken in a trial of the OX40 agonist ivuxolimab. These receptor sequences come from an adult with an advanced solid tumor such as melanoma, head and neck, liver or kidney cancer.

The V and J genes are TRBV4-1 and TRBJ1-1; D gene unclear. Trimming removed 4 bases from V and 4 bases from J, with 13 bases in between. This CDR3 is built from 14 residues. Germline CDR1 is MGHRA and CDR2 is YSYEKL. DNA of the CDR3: TGCGCCAGCAGCCGAGGGAGCGAAACCACTGAAGCTTTCTTT. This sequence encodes CASSRGSETTEAFF.

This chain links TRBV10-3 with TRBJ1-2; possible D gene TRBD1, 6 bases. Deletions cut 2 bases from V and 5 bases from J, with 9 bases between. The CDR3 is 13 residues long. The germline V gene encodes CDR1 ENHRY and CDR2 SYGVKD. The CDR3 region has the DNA TGTGCCATCAGTGAGGCAGGGGATTATGGCTACACCTTC. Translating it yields CAISEAGDYGYTF.

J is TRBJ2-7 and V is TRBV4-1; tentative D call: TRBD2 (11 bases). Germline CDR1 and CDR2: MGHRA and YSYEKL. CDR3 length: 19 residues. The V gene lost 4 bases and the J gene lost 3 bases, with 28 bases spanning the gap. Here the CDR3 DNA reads TGCGCCAGCAGCCTGAGGACAGGGGGGGGACTAGCGGACTACTACGAGCAGTACTTC. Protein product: CASSLRTGGGLADYYEQYF.

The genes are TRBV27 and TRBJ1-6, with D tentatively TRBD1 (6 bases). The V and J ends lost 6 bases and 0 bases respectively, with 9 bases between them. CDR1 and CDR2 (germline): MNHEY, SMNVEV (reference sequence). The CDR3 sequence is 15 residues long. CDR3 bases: TGTGCCAGCAGCGACAGGAGCTCCTATAATTCACCCCTCCACTTT. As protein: CASSDRSSYNSPLHF.

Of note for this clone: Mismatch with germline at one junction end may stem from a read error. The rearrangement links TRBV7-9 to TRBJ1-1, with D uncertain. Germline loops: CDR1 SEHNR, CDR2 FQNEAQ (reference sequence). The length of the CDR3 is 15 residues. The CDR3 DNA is TGTGCCAGCAGTTTAGAGGCGGGTCAGAACACTGAAGCTTTCTTT. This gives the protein CASSLEAGQNTEAFF.

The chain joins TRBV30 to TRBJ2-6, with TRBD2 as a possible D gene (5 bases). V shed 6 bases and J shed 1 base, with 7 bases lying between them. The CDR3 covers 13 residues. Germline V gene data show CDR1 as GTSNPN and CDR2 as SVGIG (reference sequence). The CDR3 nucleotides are TGTGCCTGCGAGGGATCTGGGGCCAACGTCCTGACTTTC. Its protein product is CACEGSGANVLTF.

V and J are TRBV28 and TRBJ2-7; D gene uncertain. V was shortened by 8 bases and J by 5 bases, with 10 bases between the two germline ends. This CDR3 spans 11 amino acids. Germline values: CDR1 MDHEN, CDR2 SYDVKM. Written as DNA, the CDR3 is TGTGCCAGCGGCCCTAGGAACGAGCAGTACTTC. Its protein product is CASGPRNEQYF. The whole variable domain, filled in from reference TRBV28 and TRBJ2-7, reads DVKVTQSSRYLVKRTGEKVFLECVQDMDHENMFWYRQDPGLGLRLIYFSYDVKMKEKGDIPEGYSVSREKKERFSLILESASTNQTSMYLCASGPRNEQYFGPGTRLTVT.

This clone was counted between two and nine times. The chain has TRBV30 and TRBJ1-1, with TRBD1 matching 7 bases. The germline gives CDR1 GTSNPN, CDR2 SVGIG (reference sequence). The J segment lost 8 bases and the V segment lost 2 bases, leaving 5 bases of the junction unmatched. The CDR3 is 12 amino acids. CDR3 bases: TGTGCCTGGAGTCGGGGACAGAAAGAAGCTTTCTTT. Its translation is CAWSRGQKEAFF.

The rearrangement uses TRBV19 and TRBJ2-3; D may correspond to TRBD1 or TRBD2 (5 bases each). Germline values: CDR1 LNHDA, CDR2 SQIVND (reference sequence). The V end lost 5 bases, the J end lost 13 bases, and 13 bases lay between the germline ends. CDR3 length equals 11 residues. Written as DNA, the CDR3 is TGTGCCAGTAGTTTCTCCGGGACCGAGTATTTT. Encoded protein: CASSFSGTEYF.

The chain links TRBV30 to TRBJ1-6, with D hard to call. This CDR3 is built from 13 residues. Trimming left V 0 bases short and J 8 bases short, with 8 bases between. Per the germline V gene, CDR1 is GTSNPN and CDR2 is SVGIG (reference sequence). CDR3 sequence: CAWSVIEDSPLHF. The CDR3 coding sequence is TGTGCCTGGAGTGTAATCGAGGATTCACCCCTCCACTTT.

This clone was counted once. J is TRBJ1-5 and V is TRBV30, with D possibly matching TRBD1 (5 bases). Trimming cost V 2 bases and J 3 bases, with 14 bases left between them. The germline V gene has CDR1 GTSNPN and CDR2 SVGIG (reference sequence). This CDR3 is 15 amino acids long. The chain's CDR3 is CAWSPGGVNNQPQHF. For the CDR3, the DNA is TGTGCCTGGAGTCCCGGGGGGGTAAACAATCAGCCCCAGCATTTT.

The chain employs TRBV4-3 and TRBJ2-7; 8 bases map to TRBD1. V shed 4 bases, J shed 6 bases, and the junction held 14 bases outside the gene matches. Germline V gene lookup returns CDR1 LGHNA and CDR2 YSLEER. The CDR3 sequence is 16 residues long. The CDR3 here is CASSPQSDREAGEQYF. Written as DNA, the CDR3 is TGCGCCAGCAGCCCACAATCGGACAGGGAAGCGGGCGAGCAGTACTTC.

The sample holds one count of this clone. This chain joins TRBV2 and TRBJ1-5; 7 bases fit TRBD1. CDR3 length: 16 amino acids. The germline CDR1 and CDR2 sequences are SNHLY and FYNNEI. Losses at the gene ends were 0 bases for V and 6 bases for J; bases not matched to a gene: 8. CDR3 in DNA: TGTGCCAGCAGTGAAGCGCTTCCGACAGGGCGTCAGCCCCAGCATTTT. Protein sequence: CASSEALPTGRQPQHF.

The CDR3 is CASSENPGLSYEQYF. CDR3 DNA sequence: TGCGCCAGCAGTGAAAATCCGGGACTCTCCTACGAGCAGTACTTC. The chain has TRBV10-1 and TRBJ2-7, with a possible D match to TRBD2 (6 bases). The germline gives CDR1 WNHNN, CDR2 SYGVQD (reference sequence). Deletions cut 3 bases from V and 0 bases from J, with 12 bases between. CDR3 size: 15 residues.

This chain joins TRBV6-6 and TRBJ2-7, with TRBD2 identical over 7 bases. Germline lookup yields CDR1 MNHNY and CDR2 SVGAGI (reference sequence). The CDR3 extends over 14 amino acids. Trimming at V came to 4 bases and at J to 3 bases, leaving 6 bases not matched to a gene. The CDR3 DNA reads TGTGCCAGCAGTTCCGGTTCGGGGGGCTACGAGCAGTACTTC. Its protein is CASSSGSGGYEQYF.

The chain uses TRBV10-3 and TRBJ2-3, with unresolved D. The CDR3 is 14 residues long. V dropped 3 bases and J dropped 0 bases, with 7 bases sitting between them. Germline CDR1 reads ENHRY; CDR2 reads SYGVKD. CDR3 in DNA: TGTGCCATCAGTGACGGGCCGAGCACAGATACGCAGTATTTT. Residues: CAISDGPSTDTQYF.

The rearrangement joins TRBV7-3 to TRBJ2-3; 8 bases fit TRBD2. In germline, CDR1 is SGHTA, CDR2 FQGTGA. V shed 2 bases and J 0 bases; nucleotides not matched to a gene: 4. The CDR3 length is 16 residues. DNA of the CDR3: TGTGCCAGCAGCTTAGGGGTAGCGGGAAGCACAGATACGCAGTATTTT. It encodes CASSLGVAGSTDTQYF.

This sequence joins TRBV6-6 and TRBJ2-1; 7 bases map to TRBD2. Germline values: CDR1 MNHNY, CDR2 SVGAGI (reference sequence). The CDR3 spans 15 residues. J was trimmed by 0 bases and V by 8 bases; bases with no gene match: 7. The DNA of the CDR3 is TGTGCCAGCGGGGGAGGGGACTCCTCCTACAATGAGCAGTTCTTC. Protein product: CASGGGDSSYNEQFF.